The rows below give T cell receptor beta chains drawn from one sample of a study of blood T cells in healthy people across ages. TCRdb used MiXCR to reprocess the 5' RACE reads, holding one entry per CDR3 protein. The top ten clones hold 30% to 35% of a sample with fewer than 800,000 distinct CDR3 sequences, roughly 49% of them seen once. The sequencing input was blood. The receptors stem from a woman aged 55-69 years in good health. CDR3s include the opening cysteine and the closing phenylalanine or tryptophan. The order of the fields is V gene, D gene, clone size, J gene, CDR3 DNA, CDR3 protein. The D gene is left open where the match is weak. Only part of the rows carry a size: once, few, many, or a class if the clone is expanded.

TRBV29-1	TRBD2	.	TRBJ2-7	TGCAGCGTGGCCGGACACCCAGCGGGGCCCTACGAGCAGTACTTC	CSVAGHPAGPYEQYF
TRBV10-3	.	.	TRBJ1-5	TGTGCCATCAGCCGCGTAGGTAGCAATCAGCCCCAGCATTTT	CAISRVGSNQPQHF
TRBV20-1	.	.	TRBJ1-4	TGCAGTGCTAGAGAACGAAGAGAAAAACTGTTTTTT	CSARERREKLFF
TRBV5-1	.	few	TRBJ2-3	TGCGCCAGCAGCTTTAACGGGGAGGAAGATACGCAGTATTTT	CASSFNGEEDTQYF
TRBV25-1	.	few	TRBJ2-3	TGTGCCAGCGGGGATACGCAGTATTTT	CASGDTQYF
TRBV20-1	TRBD1	.	TRBJ2-1	TGCAGTGCTAGAACCACAGGGGAATTCGACAATGAGCAGTTCTTC	CSARTTGEFDNEQFF
TRBV7-2	.	.	TRBJ2-7	TGTGCCAGCAGCGTAGAAGGGCGCTACGAGCAGTACTTC	CASSVEGRYEQYF
TRBV20-1	.	.	TRBJ2-5	TGCAGTGCTAGAGATCCCGTGGGGGGCGGAGAGACCCAGTACTTC	CSARDPVGGGETQYF
TRBV9	.	.	TRBJ2-2	TGTGCCAGCAGCGTAGCCCCTAGAAGCGGGGAGCTGTTTTTT	CASSVAPRSGELFF
TRBV24-1	TRBD2	.	TRBJ2-3	TGTGCCACCAGTAAAGGGACTAGCGGGATGGTTACCACAGATACGCAGTATTTT	CATSKGTSGMVTTDTQYF
TRBV6-5	.	few	TRBJ2-3	TGTGCCAGCAGCAGTCGGGGTTTTGGGGCAGATACGCAGTATTTT	CASSSRGFGADTQYF
TRBV7-6	.	few	TRBJ2-7	TGTGCCAGCAGCTTTCCTAGCGCACACGAGCAGTACTTC	CASSFPSAHEQYF
TRBV7-2	.	.	TRBJ2-3	TGTGCCAGCAGCCATGGACAGTTCACAGATACGCAGTATTTT	CASSHGQFTDTQYF
TRBV14	.	.	TRBJ2-7	TGTGCCAGCAGCCTAATACAGGGCTCGGGTGAGCAGTACTTC	CASSLIQGSGEQYF
TRBV18	.	.	TRBJ2-3	TGTGCCAGCTCACGGCTAGGGGAAACGCAGTATTTT	CASSRLGETQYF
TRBV4-3	.	few	TRBJ2-1	TGCGCCAGCAGCCAAGACCGAGATACATACAATGAGCAGTTCTTC	CASSQDRDTYNEQFF
TRBV5-1	TRBD2	.	TRBJ2-7	TGCGCCAGCAGGTACGGGACTAGCGGAAGCTCCTACGAGCAGTACTTC	CASRYGTSGSSYEQYF
TRBV7-2	.	few	TRBJ2-7	TGTGCCAGCAGCTTAGCTTCTGAGGGCGAGCAGTACTTC	CASSLASEGEQYF
TRBV9	.	.	TRBJ1-2	TGTGCCAGCAGCGTATTCGGGAATGGCTACACCTTC	CASSVFGNGYTF
TRBV4-2	TRBD2	few	TRBJ2-5	TGTGCCAGCAGACGTGGGACTAGCGGCCAAGAGACCCAGTACTTC	CASRRGTSGQETQYF
TRBV7-2	.	few	TRBJ2-7	TGTGCCAGCAGCTTAAACCGAGGAAACTACGAGCAGTACTTC	CASSLNRGNYEQYF
TRBV29-1	TRBD1	.	TRBJ1-3	TGCAGCGCCCGACAGGGGTTGGAAGGAAACACCATATATTTT	CSARQGLEGNTIYF
TRBV20-1	.	few	TRBJ1-2	TGCAGTGCTAGAGTCCAGGGGAGCGATGGCTACACCTTC	CSARVQGSDGYTF
TRBV5-1	TRBD2	few	TRBJ2-1	TGCGCCAGCAGCTTGAATAGCGGGGGCCTCTACAATGAGCAGTTCTTC	CASSLNSGGLYNEQFF
TRBV9	.	once	TRBJ2-5	TGTGCCAGCAGCGTAAATGGGGAAGGGGATGAGCAGTACTTC	CASSVNGEGDEQYF
TRBV10-3	.	.	TRBJ2-3	TGTGCCATCTCGCCAAGGGGGTCGACAGATACGCAGTATTTT	CAISPRGSTDTQYF
TRBV29-1	TRBD2	.	TRBJ2-1	TGCAGCGCCCAAAGCCCAGGGACTAGCAACAATGAGCAGTTCTTC	CSAQSPGTSNNEQFF